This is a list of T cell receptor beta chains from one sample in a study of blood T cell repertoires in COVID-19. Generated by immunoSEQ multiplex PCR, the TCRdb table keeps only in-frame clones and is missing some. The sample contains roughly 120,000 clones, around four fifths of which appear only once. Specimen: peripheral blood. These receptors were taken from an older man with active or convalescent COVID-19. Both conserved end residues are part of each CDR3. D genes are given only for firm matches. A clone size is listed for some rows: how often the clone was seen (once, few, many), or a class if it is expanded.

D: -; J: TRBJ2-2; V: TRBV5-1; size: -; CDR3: CASSFTETTGELFF; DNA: TGCGCCAGCAGCTTCACAGAAACTACCGGGGAGCTGTTTTTT
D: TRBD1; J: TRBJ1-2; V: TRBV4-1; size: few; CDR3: CASSQDFNPGTGLYGYTF; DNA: TGCGCCAGCAGCCAAGATTTTAACCCCGGGACAGGTCTCTATGGCTACACCTTC
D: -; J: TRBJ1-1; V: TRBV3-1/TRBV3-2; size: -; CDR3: CASSQVVGQMGNTEAFF; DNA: TGTGCCAGCAGCCAAGTAGTGGGCCAGATGGGGAACACTGAAGCTTTCTTT
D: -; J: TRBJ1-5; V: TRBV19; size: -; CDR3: CASRQWGGQQPQHF; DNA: TGTGCCAGTAGACAATGGGGGGGCCAACAGCCCCAGCATTTT
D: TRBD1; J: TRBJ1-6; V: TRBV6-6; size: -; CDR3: CASTLRTGYSPLHF; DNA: TGTGCCAGCACCCTCCGGACAGGGTACTCACCCCTCCACTTT
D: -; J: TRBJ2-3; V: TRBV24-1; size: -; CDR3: CATSDPQGNTDTQYF; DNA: TGTGCCACCAGTGATCCGCAGGGGAACACAGATACGCAGTATTTT
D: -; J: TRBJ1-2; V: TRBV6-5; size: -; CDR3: CASRGPVNRYGYTF; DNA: TGTGCCAGCAGGGGCCCCGTTAACCGCTATGGCTACACCTTC
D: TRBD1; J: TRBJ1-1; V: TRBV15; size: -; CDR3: CATSTDRYTEAFF; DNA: TGTGCCACCAGCACGGACAGGTACACTGAAGCTTTCTTT
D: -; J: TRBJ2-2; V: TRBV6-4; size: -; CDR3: CASSPGVNTGELFF; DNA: TGTGCCAGCAGTCCCGGGGTGAACACCGGGGAGCTGTTTTTT
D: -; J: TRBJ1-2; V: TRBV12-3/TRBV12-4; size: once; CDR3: CASSFEGDGYTF; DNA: TGTGCCAGCAGTTTTGAGGGGGACGGCTACACCTTC
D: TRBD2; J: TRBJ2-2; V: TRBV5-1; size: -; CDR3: CASSSSGGAPTGELFF; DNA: TGCGCCAGCAGCTCGAGCGGGGGGGCCCCAACCGGGGAGCTGTTTTTT
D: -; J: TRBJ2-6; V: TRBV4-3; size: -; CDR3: CASSQEFASGANVLTF; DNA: TGCGCCAGCAGCCAAGAATTCGCGTCAGGGGCCAACGTCCTGACTTTC
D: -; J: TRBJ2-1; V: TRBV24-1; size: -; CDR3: CATSAASSSYNEQFF; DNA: TGTGCCACCAGTGCGGCGTCTAGCTCCTACAATGAGCAGTTCTTC
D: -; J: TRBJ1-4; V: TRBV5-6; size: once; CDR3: CASSPRGVTNEKLFF; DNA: TGTGCCAGCAGCCCCCGGGGAGTAACTAATGAAAAACTGTTTTTT
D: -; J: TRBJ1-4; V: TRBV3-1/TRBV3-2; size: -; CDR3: CASSRLDSLLATNEKLFF; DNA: TGTGCCAGCAGCCGACTGGACAGCTTGCTAGCAACTAATGAAAAACTGTTTTTT
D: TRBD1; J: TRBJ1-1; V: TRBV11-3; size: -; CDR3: CASSFRTGSRTEAFF; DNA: TGTGCCAGCAGCTTCCGGACAGGGAGTAGGACTGAAGCTTTCTTT
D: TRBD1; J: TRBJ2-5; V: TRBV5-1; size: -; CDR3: CASSPTGQETQYF; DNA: TGCGCCAGCAGCCCGACAGGGCAGGAGACCCAGTACTTC
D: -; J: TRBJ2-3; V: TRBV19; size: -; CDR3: CASTPRLVWDTQYF; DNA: TGTGCCAGTACCCCACGACTAGTATGGGATACGCAGTATTTT
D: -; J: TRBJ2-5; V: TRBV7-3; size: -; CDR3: CASSLGARDGETQYF; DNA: TGTGCCAGCAGCTTGGGGGCTAGAGATGGCGAGACCCAGTACTTC
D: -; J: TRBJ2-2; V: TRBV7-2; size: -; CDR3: CASSLSFSAGELFF; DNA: TGTGCCAGCAGCTTATCTTTCAGCGCCGGGGAGCTGTTTTTT
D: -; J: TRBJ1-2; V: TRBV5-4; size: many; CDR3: CASSLAGQPYGYTF; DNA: TGTGCCAGCAGCTTGGCAGGACAACCCTATGGCTACACCTTC
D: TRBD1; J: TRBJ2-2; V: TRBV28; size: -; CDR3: CASSPAGTGGTGELFF; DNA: TGTGCCAGCAGTCCAGCAGGGACAGGGGGCACCGGGGAGCTGTTTTTT
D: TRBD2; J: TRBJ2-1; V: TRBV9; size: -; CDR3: CASTGTSNLGSEQFF; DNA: TGTGCCAGCACCGGGACTAGTAATCTCGGGAGTGAGCAGTTCTTC